The 29 T cell receptor beta chains below were found in one sample sequenced in a study of CD8 T cells in Susac syndrome (dated by TCRdb to between 2018 and 2021). Library generation was performed with the immunoSEQ multiplex PCR assay. RNA was extracted with the RNeasy kit and 0.5 to 1 ug was reverse transcribed using random hexamers. TCRdb redid the processing of the public reads, applying fastp at Q25 and MiXCR, and retained in-frame beta chains. All rows with the same CDR3 protein become a single entry with the most common DNA and genes. The sample data list about 300,000 distinct CDR3 sequences, and roughly 85% of these were observed just once. The ten most abundant clones make up around 0.2% of the sample. The sequenced sample was CD8+ T cells from PBMCs. These receptor sequences come from a human donor with multiple sclerosis.

The chain is built from TRBV20-1 and TRBJ2-1, with 7 bases fitting TRBD2. Germline-derived CDR1 and CDR2 are DFQATT and SNEGSKA (reference sequence). There are 15 residues in the CDR3. V dropped 5 bases and J dropped 4; count of bases not matched to a gene: 11. The CDR3 loop reads CSAEFGLVIYNEQFF. The CDR3 DNA reads TGCAGTGCTGAATTCGGACTAGTGATTTACAATGAGCAGTTCTTC.

V gene TRBV27 combines with J gene TRBJ2-7; maybe TRBD1 (5 bases). The CDR3 has 15 residues. Germline V gene sequence: CDR1 MNHEY, CDR2 SMNVEV (reference sequence). V was clipped by 0 bases and J by 5 bases, with 14 bases between them. CDR3 bases: TGTGCCAGCAGTTTATCGCGCGGCAGGGTAAACGAGCAGTACTTC. Translating gives CASSLSRGRVNEQYF.

This sequence joins TRBV4-1 and TRBJ1-2, with 9 nucleotides matching TRBD1. V shed 1 base, J shed 5 bases, and the junction held 5 bases outside the gene matches. Looked up from germline, CDR1 is MGHRA and CDR2 is YSYEKL. The CDR3 totals 15 residues. The CDR3 nucleotides are TGCGCCAGCAGCCAAGGCTCAGACAGGGGGTATGGCTACACCTTC. Amino acid sequence: CASSQGSDRGYGYTF.

The chain joins TRBV4-3 to TRBJ2-4; 14 positions agree with TRBD2. The germline V gene has CDR1 LGHNA and CDR2 YSLEER. The CDR3 loop spans 20 amino acids. The trim removed 5 bases at V and 1 base at J, leaving 13 bases unmatched. The CDR3 sequence: CASSTAGTSGRRWAKNIQYF. The CDR3 nucleotides are TGCGCCAGCAGCACCGCGGGGACTAGCGGGAGAAGGTGGGCCAAAAACATTCAGTACTTC.

This clonotype was seen more than once but under ten times. The V gene is TRBV7-2, the J gene TRBJ2-7, with TRBD2 matching 12 bases. The CDR3 length is 16 residues. Trimming cost V 4 bases and J 2 bases; bases outside gene matches: 6. Germline V gives CDR1 SGHTA, CDR2 FQGNSA. The CDR3 spells CASSSPSGRAPYEQYF. The DNA for the CDR3 is TGTGCCAGCAGCTCTCCTAGCGGGAGGGCCCCCTACGAGCAGTACTTC.

The chain uses TRBV9 and TRBJ2-1, with 9 bases aligning to TRBD2. The CDR3 is made up of 17 amino acids. In germline, CDR1 is SGDLS, CDR2 YYNGEE. V lost 4 bases, J lost 6 bases, and 14 bases stayed unmatched. CDR3 nucleotide sequence: TGTGCCAGCAGCCCATGGGGGGCGGGAGGGCCAGCCAATGAGCAGTTCTTC. It encodes CASSPWGAGGPANEQFF.

The chain recombines TRBV7-9 with TRBJ2-3; D uncertain. Trimming stripped 5 bases from V and 2 bases from J, with 11 bases between. Per the germline V gene, CDR1 is SEHNR and CDR2 is FQNEAQ (reference sequence). This CDR3 has 14 amino acids. Here the CDR3 DNA reads TGTGCCAGCAGCCTCCAGCGAGACACAGATACGCAGTATTTT. Its protein product is CASSLQRDTDTQYF.

CDR3 in DNA: TGTGCCAGCAGTTTGCTCCCTAGCGGGAGAGAGACCCAGTACTTC. As protein: CASSLLPSGRETQYF. The chain combines TRBV12-3 or TRBV12-4 with TRBJ2-5, with 10 bases aligning to TRBD2. Trimming took 3 bases from V and 4 from J; bases not matched to a gene: 5. The CDR3 is made up of 15 amino acids.

The V and J genes are TRBV24-1 and TRBJ2-6, with D uncertain. Germline V lookup: CDR1 KGHDR, CDR2 SFDVKD. Trimming removed 5 bases at V and 0 bases at J, with 7 bases between. This CDR3 is 15 amino acids long. CDR3: CATSGASSGANVLTF. The CDR3 DNA reads as TGTGCCACCAGTGGGGCATCCTCTGGGGCCAACGTCCTGACTTTC.

V is TRBV29-1 and J is TRBJ2-7; 8 bases fit TRBD2. In germline, CDR1 is SQVTM, CDR2 ANQGSEA. This CDR3 comprises 15 residues. J gave up 0 bases and V 2 bases, and 6 bases lay outside the gene matches. The CDR3 DNA follows: TGCAGCGTTGAACTAAGACTAGCGTCCTCCTACGAGCAGTACTTC. Protein product: CSVELRLASSYEQYF.

The V call is TRBV4-3, the J call TRBJ2-7, with 9 nucleotides matching TRBD1. This CDR3 spans 14 amino acids. The germline V gene has CDR1 LGHNA and CDR2 YSLEER. J gave up 5 bases and V 4 bases, and 6 bases lay outside the gene matches. CDR3 sequence: CASSPGTGSDEQYF. CDR3 sequence (DNA): TGCGCCAGCAGCCCGGGGACAGGGAGCGACGAGCAGTACTTC.

The V call is TRBV20-1, the J call TRBJ2-7; TRBD1 agrees at 11 bases. With 0 bases clipped from V and 6 bases from J, the junction kept 4 bases outside the gene matches. The CDR3 sequence is 14 residues long. CDR1 and CDR2 from the germline V gene are DFQATT and SNEGSKA (reference sequence). The CDR3 sequence is CSARDWDRGSEQYF. The CDR3 nucleotides read TGCAGTGCTAGAGATTGGGACAGGGGGAGCGAGCAGTACTTC.

V is TRBV7-9 and J is TRBJ2-7; D not certain. There are 13 residues in the CDR3. CDR1 is SEHNR, CDR2 FQNEAQ, per germline (reference sequence). Trimming shortened V by 1 base and J by 2 bases, and 6 bases separated the two germline ends. The CDR3 nucleotides read TGTGCCAGCAGCTTAGTGCAGCCCTACGAGCAGTACTTC. It translates to CASSLVQPYEQYF.

The chain combines TRBV28 with TRBJ2-1; 7 bases line up with TRBD1. The V segment lost 5 bases and the J segment 6 bases; nucleotides outside the gene matches: 10. The CDR3 extends over 15 amino acids. The germline gives CDR1 MDHEN, CDR2 SYDVKM. CDR3 sequence: CASSPTDRGRNEQFF. The CDR3 nucleotides read TGTGCCAGCAGTCCTACCGATAGGGGGCGCAATGAGCAGTTCTTC.

The chain employs TRBV6-1 and TRBJ2-1; a weak D match, TRBD1 (6 bases). Germline assignment: CDR1 MNHNS and CDR2 SASEGT. V shed 7 bases and J shed 0 bases, with 19 bases lying between them. The CDR3 covers 17 residues. The DNA of the CDR3 is TGTGCCAGCACCCCCAACAGGGTAAGGAGCTCCTACAATGAGCAGTTCTTC. It yields the protein CASTPNRVRSSYNEQFF.

V and J are TRBV7-2 and TRBJ2-5, with TRBD2 matching over 9 bases. Looked up from germline, CDR1 is SGHTA and CDR2 is FQGNSA. The junction had 12 bases not matched to a gene; V was cut back by 1 base and J by 0 bases. This CDR3 is 19 amino acids long. CDR3 sequence: CASSLEGTGRLADQETQYF. DNA of the CDR3: TGTGCCAGCAGCTTAGAAGGGACGGGGAGACTAGCGGACCAAGAGACCCAGTACTTC. The full variable domain, completed using reference TRBV7-2 and TRBJ2-5, is GAGVSQSPSNKVTEKGKDVELRCDPISGHTALYWYRQSLGQGLEFLIYFQGNSAPDKSGLPSDRFSAERTGGSVSTLTIQRTQQEDSAVYLCASSLEGTGRLADQETQYFGPGTRLLVL.

The chain recombines TRBV5-6 with TRBJ2-7; TRBD2 aligns across 12 bases. Germline V gives CDR1 SGHDT, CDR2 YYEEEE. CDR3 length equals 15 residues. J was trimmed by 2 bases and V by 4 bases; bases with no gene match: 4. The CDR3 nucleotides read TGTGCCAGCAGCCTAGCGGGAGGGTTTACCTACGAGCAGTACTTC. Its translation: CASSLAGGFTYEQYF.

The J gene is TRBJ1-5, the V gene TRBV7-9; 9 bases are shared with TRBD1. J lost 4 bases, V lost 7 bases, and 8 bases had no gene match. The V gene's germline CDR1 is SEHNR and CDR2 FQNEAQ (reference sequence). The CDR3 totals 15 residues. The CDR3: CASTPGQGGNQPQHF. The CDR3 region has the DNA TGTGCCAGCACCCCGGGACAGGGAGGTAATCAGCCCCAGCATTTT.

The gene calls are TRBV19 and TRBJ2-7; no firm D call. CDR1 and CDR2 (germline): LNHDA, SQIVND (reference sequence). Trimming pared 5 bases from V and 3 bases from J, leaving 11 bases between. CDR3 length: 13 residues. The CDR3 loop reads CASSAGRHYEQYF. The DNA for the CDR3 is TGTGCCAGTAGTGCAGGACGGCACTACGAGCAGTACTTC.

J is TRBJ2-7 and V is TRBV3-1; 9 nucleotides align to TRBD2. CDR1 is LGHDT and CDR2 is YNNKEL in the germline V gene (reference sequence). The CDR3 contains 14 residues. The V segment lost 6 bases and the J segment 7 bases; nucleotides outside the gene matches: 10. CDR3 residues: CASRAGLASLEQYF. Here the CDR3 DNA reads TGTGCCAGCAGGGCTGGACTAGCGTCGTTAGAGCAGTACTTC.

This chain uses TRBV7-2 with TRBJ2-7; 7 positions match TRBD2. V shed 7 bases and J 5 bases; nucleotides not matched to a gene: 8. CDR1 is SGHTA, CDR2 FQGNSA, per germline. The CDR3 spans 13 residues. For the CDR3, the DNA is TGTGCCAGCACCTTGGGAGGGTTGGACGAGCAGTACTTC. Translation gives CASTLGGLDEQYF.

V is TRBV19 and J is TRBJ1-2, with D possibly TRBD1 on 6 matching bases. The length of the CDR3 is 15 residues. The ends were cut back, 9 bases at V and 2 bases at J, with 19 bases in the middle. CDR1 and CDR2 (germline): LNHDA, SQIVND (reference sequence). In DNA, the CDR3 is TGTGCCAGCAACCCCGGCCCAGGGGTCAACTATGGCTACACCTTC. It encodes CASNPGPGVNYGYTF.

V is TRBV25-1 and J is TRBJ1-1; weak D call: TRBD1 (5 bases). CDR1 MGHDK and CDR2 SYGVNS come from the germline V gene. V lost 8 bases and J lost 4, with 17 bases in between. The CDR3 length is 14 residues. CDR3 residues: CASGDEGTFTEAFF. DNA of the CDR3: TGTGCCAGCGGAGACGAGGGGACCTTCACTGAAGCTTTCTTT. Combining the CDR3 with reference TRBV25-1 and TRBJ1-1 gives the whole variable domain EADIYQTPRYLVIGTGKKITLECSQTMGHDKMYWYQQDPGMELHLIHYSYGVNSTEKGDLSSESTVSRIRTEHFPLTLESARPSHTSQYLCASGDEGTFTEAFFGQGTRLTVV.

CDR3 residues: CASSLVATSGSTSNEQFF. The CDR3 nucleotides are TGTGCCAGCAGCTTAGTCGCAACTAGCGGTAGCACCTCCAATGAGCAGTTCTTC. This chain connects TRBV7-6 to TRBJ2-1, with TRBD2 matching over 8 bases. The CDR3 consists of 18 residues. Germline trimming cut 1 base from V and 6 bases from J; bases unmatched to any gene: 14. Germline V gene sequence: CDR1 SGHVS, CDR2 FNYEAQ.

V gene TRBV7-8 combines with J gene TRBJ2-7, with TRBD2 matching over 10 bases. The CDR3 spans 15 residues. The junction had 8 bases not matched to a gene; V was cut back by 6 bases and J by 3 bases. Germline loops: CDR1 SGHVS, CDR2 FQNEAQ. CDR3 sequence (DNA): TGTGCCAGCAGTCGAGGGGCTAGCGGGAGCTACGAGCAGTACTTC. It codes for CASSRGASGSYEQYF. Full variable domain (rest looked up from reference TRBV7-8 and TRBJ2-7): GAGVSQSPRYKVAKRGQDVALRCDPISGHVSLFWYQQALGQGPEFLTYFQNEAQLDKSGLPSDRFFAERPEGSVSTLKIQRTQQEDSAVYLCASSRGASGSYEQYFGPGTRLTVT.

The rearrangement links TRBV12-3 or TRBV12-4 to TRBJ2-5; perhaps TRBD1 as D (6 bases). This CDR3 is built from 14 residues. V was shortened by 2 bases and J by 4 bases, with 11 bases between the two germline ends. DNA of the CDR3: TGTGCCAGCAGTTTAAACAGGGAAGGAGAGACCCAGTACTTC. Translation gives CASSLNREGETQYF.

The genes are TRBV10-1 and TRBJ1-2; D is ambiguous. Germline CDR1 WNHNN, CDR2 SYGVQD (reference sequence). The CDR3 spans 13 residues. V was pared by 2 bases and J by 1 base, with 5 bases between. CDR3 region: CASSEGHNYGYTF. Written as DNA, the CDR3 is TGCGCCAGCAGTGAGGGCCATAACTATGGCTACACCTTC.

The chain is built from TRBV7-6 and TRBJ2-2, with unresolved D. Germline V gene sequence: CDR1 SGHVS, CDR2 FNYEAQ. V lost 2 bases and J 1 base, leaving 5 bases between the germline ends. The CDR3 totals 14 residues. The CDR3: CASSLKENTGELFF. Here the CDR3 DNA reads TGTGCCAGCAGCTTAAAAGAGAACACCGGGGAGCTGTTTTTT.

The genes are TRBV7-9 and TRBJ2-2; 14 nucleotides agree with TRBD2. CDR3 length equals 19 residues. Germline CDR1 and CDR2: SEHNR and FQNEAQ (reference sequence). V shed 5 bases, J shed 1 base, and the junction held 9 bases outside the gene matches. The CDR3 is CASSTTTGTSGGNTGELFF. The CDR3 coding sequence is TGTGCCAGCAGCACGACCACCGGGACTAGCGGGGGGAACACCGGGGAGCTGTTTTTT. The variable domain in full, completed from reference TRBV7-9 and TRBJ2-2, reads DTGVSQNPRHKITKRGQNVTFRCDPISEHNRLYWYRQTLGQGPEFLTYFQNEAQLEKSRLLSDRFSAERPKGSFSTLEIQRTEQGDSAMYLCASSTTTGTSGGNTGELFFGEGSRLTVL.